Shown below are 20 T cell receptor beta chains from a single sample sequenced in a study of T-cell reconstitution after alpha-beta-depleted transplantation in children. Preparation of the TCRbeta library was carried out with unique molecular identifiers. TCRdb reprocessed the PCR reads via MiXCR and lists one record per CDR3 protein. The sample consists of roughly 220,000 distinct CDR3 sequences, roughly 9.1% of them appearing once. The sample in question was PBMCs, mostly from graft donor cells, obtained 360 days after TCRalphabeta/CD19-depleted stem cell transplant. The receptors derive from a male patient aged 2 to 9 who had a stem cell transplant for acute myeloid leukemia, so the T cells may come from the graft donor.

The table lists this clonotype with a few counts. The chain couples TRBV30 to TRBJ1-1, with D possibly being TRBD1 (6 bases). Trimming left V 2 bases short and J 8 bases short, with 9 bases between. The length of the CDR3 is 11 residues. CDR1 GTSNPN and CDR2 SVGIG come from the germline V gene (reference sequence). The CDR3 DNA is TGTGCCTGGAGTTCTGGGACAGAAGCTTTCTTT. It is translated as CAWSSGTEAFF.

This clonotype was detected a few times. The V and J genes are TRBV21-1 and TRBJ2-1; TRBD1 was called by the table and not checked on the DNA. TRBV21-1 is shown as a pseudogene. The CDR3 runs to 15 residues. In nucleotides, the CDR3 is TGTGCCAGCACCCGGCCCCTTCGGGCTTACAATGAGCAGTTCTTC. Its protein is CASTRPLRAYNEQFF.

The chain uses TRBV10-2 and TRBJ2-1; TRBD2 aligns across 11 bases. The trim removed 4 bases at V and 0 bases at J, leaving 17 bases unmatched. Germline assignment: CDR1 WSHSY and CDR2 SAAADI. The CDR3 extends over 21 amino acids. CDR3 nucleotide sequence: TGCGCCAGCAGTGTAATGCCCCGGGGTAGCGGGGGGGATAGCTCCTACAATGAGCAGTTCTTC. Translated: CASSVMPRGSGGDSSYNEQFF.

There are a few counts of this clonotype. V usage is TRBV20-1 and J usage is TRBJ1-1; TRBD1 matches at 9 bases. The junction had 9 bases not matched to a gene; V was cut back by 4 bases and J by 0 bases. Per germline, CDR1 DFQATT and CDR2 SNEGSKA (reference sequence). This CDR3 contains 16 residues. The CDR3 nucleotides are TGCAGTGCTACGGGACAGGGACTAGACTTGAACACTGAAGCTTTCTTT. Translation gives CSATGQGLDLNTEAFF.

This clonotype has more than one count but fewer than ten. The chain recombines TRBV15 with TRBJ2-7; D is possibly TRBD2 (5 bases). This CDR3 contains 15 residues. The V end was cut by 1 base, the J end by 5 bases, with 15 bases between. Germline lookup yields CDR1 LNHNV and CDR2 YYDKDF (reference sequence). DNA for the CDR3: TGTGCCACCAGCAGAGCTCCCGGGATGGACGACGAGCAGTACTTC. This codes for CATSRAPGMDDEQYF. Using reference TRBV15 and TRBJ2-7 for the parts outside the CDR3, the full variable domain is DAMVIQNPRYQVTQFGKPVTLSCSQTLNHNVMYWYQQKSSQAPKLLFHYYDKDFNNEADTPDNFQSRRPNTSFCFLDIRSPGLGDTAMYLCATSRAPGMDDEQYFGPGTRLTVT.

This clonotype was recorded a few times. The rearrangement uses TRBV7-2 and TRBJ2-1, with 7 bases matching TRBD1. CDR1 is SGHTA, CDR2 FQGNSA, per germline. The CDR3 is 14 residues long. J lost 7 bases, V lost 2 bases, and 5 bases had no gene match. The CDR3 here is CASSLNRGRNEQFF. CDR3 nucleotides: TGTGCCAGCAGCTTAAACAGGGGAAGAAATGAGCAGTTCTTC.

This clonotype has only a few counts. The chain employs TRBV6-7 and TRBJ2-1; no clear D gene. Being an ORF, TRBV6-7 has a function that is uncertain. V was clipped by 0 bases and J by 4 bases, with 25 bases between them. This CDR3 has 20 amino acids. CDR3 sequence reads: CASSYSQRRPKVGSYNEQFF. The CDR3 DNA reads TGTGCCAGCAGTTACTCCCAAAGGCGACCAAAGGTTGGGTCTTACAATGAGCAGTTCTTC.

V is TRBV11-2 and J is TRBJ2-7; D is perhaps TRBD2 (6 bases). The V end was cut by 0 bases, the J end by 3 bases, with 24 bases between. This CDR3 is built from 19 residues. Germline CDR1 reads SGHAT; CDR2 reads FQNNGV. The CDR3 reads CASSLDLGVGGPAFYEQYF. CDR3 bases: TGTGCCAGCAGCTTAGATCTGGGCGTGGGGGGACCCGCCTTCTACGAGCAGTACTTC.

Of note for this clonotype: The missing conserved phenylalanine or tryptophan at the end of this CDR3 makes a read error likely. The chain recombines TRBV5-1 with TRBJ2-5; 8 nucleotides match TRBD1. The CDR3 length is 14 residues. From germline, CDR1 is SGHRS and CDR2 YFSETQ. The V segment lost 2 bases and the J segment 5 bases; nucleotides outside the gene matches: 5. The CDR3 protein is CASSFRTGRETQYY. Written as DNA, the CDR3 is TGCGCCAGCAGCTTTAGGACAGGGAGGGAGACCCAGTACTAC.

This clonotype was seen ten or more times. The CDR3 nucleotides are TGCAGCGTGGCCCTAGCGGGGGGGCCCACAGATACGCAGTATTTT. Its translation is CSVALAGGPTDTQYF. The chain carries TRBV29-1 and TRBJ2-3; 12 bases are a match to TRBD2. Trimming took 6 bases from V and 2 from J; bases not matched to a gene: 6. The CDR3 runs 15 residues. CDR1 is SQVTM and CDR2 is ANQGSEA in the germline V gene.

The CDR3 DNA reads TGTGCCACCAGTGCCAACCCCGACAGGGCCCTGACTCAAAACTATGGCTACACCTTC. Protein sequence: CATSANPDRALTQNYGYTF. V usage is TRBV24-1 and J usage is TRBJ1-2; TRBD1 matches at 7 bases. The CDR3 contains 19 residues. Trimming cost V 5 bases and J 2 bases; bases outside gene matches: 19. Germline V CDR1 and CDR2: KGHDR, SFDVKD.

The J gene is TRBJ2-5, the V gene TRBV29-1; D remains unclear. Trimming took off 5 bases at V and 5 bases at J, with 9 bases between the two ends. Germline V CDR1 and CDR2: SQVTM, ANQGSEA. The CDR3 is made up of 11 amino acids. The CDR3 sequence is CSVSFGETQYF. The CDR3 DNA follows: TGCAGCGTTAGCTTTGGGGAGACCCAGTACTTC.

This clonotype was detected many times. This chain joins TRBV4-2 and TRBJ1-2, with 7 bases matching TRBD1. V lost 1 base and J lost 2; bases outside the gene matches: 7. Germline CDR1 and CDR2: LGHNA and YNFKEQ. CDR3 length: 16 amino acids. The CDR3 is CASSQAPTGWNYGYTF. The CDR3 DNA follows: TGTGCCAGCAGCCAAGCTCCGACAGGGTGGAACTATGGCTACACCTTC.

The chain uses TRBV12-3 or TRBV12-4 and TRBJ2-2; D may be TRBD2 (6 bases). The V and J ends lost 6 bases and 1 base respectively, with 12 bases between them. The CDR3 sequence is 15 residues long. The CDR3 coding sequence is TGTGCCAGCAGCCAACCCGGGGGGAACACCGGGGAGCTGTTTTTT. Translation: CASSQPGGNTGELFF.

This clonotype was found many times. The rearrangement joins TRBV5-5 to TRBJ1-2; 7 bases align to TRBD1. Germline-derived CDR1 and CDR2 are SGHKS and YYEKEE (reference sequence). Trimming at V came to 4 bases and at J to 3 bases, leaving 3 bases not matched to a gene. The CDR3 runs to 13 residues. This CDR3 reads CASSLTGDYGYTF. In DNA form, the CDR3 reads TGTGCCAGCAGCCTAACAGGGGACTATGGCTACACCTTC.

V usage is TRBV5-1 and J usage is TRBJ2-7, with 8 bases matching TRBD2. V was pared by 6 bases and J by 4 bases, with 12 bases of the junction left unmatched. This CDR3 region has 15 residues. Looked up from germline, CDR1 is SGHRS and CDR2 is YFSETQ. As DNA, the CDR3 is TGCGCCAGCACCAGAAGCGGGAGAGAAAAATACGAGCAGTACTTC. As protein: CASTRSGREKYEQYF.

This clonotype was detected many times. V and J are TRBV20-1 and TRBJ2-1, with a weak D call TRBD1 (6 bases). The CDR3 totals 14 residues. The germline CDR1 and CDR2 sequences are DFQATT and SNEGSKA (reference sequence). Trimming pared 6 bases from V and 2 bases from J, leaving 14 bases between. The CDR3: CSAEDSFTYNEQFF. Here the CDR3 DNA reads TGCAGTGCAGAGGACAGCTTCACCTACAATGAGCAGTTCTTC.

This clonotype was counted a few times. CDR3 amino acids: CASSSSLSGGAVETQYF. The CDR3 region has the DNA TGTGCCAGCAGTTCCTCGCTTAGCGGGGGGGCCGTAGAGACCCAGTACTTC. The gene calls are TRBV6-2 or TRBV6-3 and TRBJ2-5; TRBD2 aligns across 11 bases. Germline values: CDR1 MNHEY, CDR2 SVGEGT. The CDR3 sequence is 17 residues long. The V segment lost 4 bases and the J segment 4 bases; nucleotides outside the gene matches: 11.

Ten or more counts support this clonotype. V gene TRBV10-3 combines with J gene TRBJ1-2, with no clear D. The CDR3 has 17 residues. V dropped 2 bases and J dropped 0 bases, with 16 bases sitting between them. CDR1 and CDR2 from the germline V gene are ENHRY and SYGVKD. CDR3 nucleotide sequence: TGTGCCATCAGTGAGGTCAGGACGCTATTTTCTAACTATGGCTACACCTTC. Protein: CAISEVRTLFSNYGYTF.

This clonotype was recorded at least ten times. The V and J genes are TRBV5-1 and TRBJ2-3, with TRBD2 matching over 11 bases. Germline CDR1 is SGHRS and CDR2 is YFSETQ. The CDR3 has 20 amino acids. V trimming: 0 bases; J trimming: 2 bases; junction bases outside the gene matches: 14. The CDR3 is CASSLAGTSGSLGHTDTQYF. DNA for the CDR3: TGCGCCAGCAGCTTGGCCGGAACTAGCGGGAGTTTGGGCCACACAGATACGCAGTATTTT.